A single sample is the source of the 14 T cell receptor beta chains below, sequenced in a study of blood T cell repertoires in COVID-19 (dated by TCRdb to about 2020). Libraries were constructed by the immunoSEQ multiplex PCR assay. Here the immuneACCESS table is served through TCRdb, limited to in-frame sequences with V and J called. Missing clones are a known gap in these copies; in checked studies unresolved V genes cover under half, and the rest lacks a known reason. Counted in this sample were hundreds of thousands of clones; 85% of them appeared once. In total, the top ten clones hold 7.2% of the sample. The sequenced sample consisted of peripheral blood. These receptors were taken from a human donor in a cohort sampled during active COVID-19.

In DNA form, the CDR3 reads TGTGCCAGCAGAACAGGGAATTCACCCCTCCACTTT. Residues: CASRTGNSPLHF. The V gene is TRBV7-9, the J gene TRBJ1-6; D perhaps matches TRBD1 (6 bases). CDR1 is SEHNR and CDR2 is FQNEAQ in the germline V gene (reference sequence). Trimming took 6 bases from V and 7 from J, leaving 7 bases between them. The CDR3 has 12 residues. The complete variable domain, with remaining parts taken from reference TRBV7-9 and TRBJ1-6, reads DTGVSQNPRHKITKRGQNVTFRCDPISEHNRLYWYRQTLGQGPEFLTYFQNEAQLEKSRLLSDRFSAERPKGSFSTLEIQRTEQGDSAMYLCASRTGNSPLHFGNGTRLTVT.

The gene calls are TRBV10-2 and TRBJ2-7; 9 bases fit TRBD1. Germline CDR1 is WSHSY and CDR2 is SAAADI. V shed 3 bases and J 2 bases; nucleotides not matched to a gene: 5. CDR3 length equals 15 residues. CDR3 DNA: TGCGCCAGCAGTGAATGGGACAGGGATACCTACGAGCAGTACTTC. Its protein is CASSEWDRDTYEQYF.

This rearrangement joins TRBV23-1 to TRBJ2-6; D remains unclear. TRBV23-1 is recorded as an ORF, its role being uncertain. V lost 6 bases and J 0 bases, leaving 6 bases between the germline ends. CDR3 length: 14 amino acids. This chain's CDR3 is CASRQDSGANVLTF. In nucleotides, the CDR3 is TGCGCCAGCAGGCAGGACTCTGGGGCCAACGTCCTGACTTTC.

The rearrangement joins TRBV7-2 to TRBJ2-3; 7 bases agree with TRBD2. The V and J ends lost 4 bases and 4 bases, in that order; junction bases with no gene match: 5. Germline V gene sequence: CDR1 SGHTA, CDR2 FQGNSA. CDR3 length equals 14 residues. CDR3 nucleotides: TGTGCCAGCAGCTCTACTAGCGTACCAGATACGCAGTATTTT. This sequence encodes CASSSTSVPDTQYF. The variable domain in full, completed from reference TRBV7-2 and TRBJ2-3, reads GAGVSQSPSNKVTEKGKDVELRCDPISGHTALYWYRQSLGQGLEFLIYFQGNSAPDKSGLPSDRFSAERTGGSVSTLTIQRTQQEDSAVYLCASSSTSVPDTQYFGPGTRLTVL.

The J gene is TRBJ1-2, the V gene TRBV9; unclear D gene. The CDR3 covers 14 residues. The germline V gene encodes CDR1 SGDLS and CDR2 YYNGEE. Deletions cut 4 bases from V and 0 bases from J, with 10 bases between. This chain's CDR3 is CASSTSRANYGYTF. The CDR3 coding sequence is TGTGCCAGCAGCACCTCAAGAGCTAACTATGGCTACACCTTC.

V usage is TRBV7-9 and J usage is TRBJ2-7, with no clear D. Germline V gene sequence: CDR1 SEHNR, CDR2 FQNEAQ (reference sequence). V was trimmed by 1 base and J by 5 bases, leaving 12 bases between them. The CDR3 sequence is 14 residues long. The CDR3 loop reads CASSLGTLSDEQYF. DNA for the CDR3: TGTGCCAGCAGCTTAGGTACCTTATCAGACGAGCAGTACTTC.

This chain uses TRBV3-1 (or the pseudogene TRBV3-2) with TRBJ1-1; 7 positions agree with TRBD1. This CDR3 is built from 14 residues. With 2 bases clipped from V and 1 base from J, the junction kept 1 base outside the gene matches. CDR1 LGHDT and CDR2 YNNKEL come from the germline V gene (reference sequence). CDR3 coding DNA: TGTGCCAGCAGCCAATCAGGGGGGAACACTGAAGCTTTCTTT. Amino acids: CASSQSGGNTEAFF.

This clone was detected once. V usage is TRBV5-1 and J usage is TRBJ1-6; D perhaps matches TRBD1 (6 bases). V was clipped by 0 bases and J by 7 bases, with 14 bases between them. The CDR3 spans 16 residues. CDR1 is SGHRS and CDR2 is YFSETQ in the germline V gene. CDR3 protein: CASSLGDRTKNSPLHF. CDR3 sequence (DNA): TGCGCCAGCAGCTTGGGCGACAGGACCAAGAATTCACCCCTCCACTTT.

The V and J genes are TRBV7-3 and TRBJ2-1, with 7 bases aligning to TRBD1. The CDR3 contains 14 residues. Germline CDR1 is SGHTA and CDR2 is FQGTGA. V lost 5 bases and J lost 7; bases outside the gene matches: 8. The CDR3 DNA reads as TGTGCCAGCAGCCCCCAGACAGGGCGAAATGAGCAGTTCTTC. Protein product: CASSPQTGRNEQFF.

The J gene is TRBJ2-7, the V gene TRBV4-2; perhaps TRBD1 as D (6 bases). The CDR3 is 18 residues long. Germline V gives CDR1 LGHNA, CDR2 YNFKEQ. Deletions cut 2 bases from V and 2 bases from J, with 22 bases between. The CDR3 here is CASSQIRPRTEITYEQYF. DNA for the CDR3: TGTGCCAGCAGCCAAATTCGTCCGCGGACAGAGATTACCTACGAGCAGTACTTC.

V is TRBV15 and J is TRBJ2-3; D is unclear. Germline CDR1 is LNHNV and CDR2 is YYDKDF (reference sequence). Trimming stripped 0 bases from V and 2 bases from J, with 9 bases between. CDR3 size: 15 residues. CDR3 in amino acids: CATSRDRVLTDTQYF. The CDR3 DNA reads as TGTGCCACCAGCAGAGATCGGGTGCTCACAGATACGCAGTATTTT.

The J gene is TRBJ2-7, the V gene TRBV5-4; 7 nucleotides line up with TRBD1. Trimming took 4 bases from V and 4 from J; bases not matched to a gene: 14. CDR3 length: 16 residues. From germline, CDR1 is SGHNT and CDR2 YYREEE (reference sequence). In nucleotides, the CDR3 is TGTGCCAGCAGCCCTAGGACAGGTCTTTCACTTTACGAGCAGTACTTC. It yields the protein CASSPRTGLSLYEQYF.

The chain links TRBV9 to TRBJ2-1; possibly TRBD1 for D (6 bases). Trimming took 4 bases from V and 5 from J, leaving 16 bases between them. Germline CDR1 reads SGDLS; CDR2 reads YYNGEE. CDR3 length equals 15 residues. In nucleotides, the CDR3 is TGTGCCAGCAGCCCGGGTCTAGGGGACAACAATGAGCAGTTCTTC. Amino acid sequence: CASSPGLGDNNEQFF.

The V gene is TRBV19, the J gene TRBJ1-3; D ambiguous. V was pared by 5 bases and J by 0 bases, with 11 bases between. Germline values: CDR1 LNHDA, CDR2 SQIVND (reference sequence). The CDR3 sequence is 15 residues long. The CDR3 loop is CASSPTDNSGNTIYF. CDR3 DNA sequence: TGTGCCAGTAGTCCTACCGACAACTCTGGAAACACCATATATTTT.